These 25 T cell receptor beta chains were all obtained from the same sample, sequenced in a study of blood T cell repertoires in COVID-19. TCRdb's copy holds only in-frame clones and misses some; the assay was immunoSEQ multiplex PCR. The repertoire holds over 200,000 clones, with 75% to 90% as singletons. Sequencing input: PBMCs or T cells enriched from blood (not recorded which). These receptor sequences come from a woman aged 45-65 years who had recovered from COVID-19.

This clone was counted a single time. The rearrangement uses TRBV27 and TRBJ2-1, with D perhaps TRBD1 (5 bases). The V gene lost 0 bases and the J gene lost 11 bases, with 14 bases spanning the gap. This CDR3 comprises 14 residues. From germline, CDR1 is MNHEY and CDR2 SMNVEV (reference sequence). The CDR3 protein is CASSLSYGQSKQFF. The CDR3, as DNA: TGTGCCAGCAGTTTATCATACGGACAAAGTAAGCAGTTCTTC.

This clone was counted a few times. Here the CDR3 reads CASSYSGSTGSYEQYF. CDR3 nucleotide sequence: TGTGCCAGCAGTTACTCGGGGTCTACAGGGAGCTACGAGCAGTACTTC. The V call is TRBV6-2 or TRBV6-3, the J call TRBJ2-7; a possible D gene is TRBD1 (6 bases). Trimming cost V 0 bases and J 3 bases, with 15 bases left between them. Germline assignment: CDR1 MNHEY and CDR2 SVGEGT. The CDR3 is made up of 16 amino acids.

The chain couples TRBV4-1 to TRBJ1-5; possible D gene TRBD1, 6 bases. This CDR3 comprises 15 residues. V was shortened by 1 base and J by 6 bases, with 13 bases between the two germline ends. Germline values: CDR1 MGHRA, CDR2 YSYEKL. The CDR3 DNA reads as TGCGCCAGCAGCCAAGCGGCAGGGGTTGGTCAGCCCCAGCATTTT. It codes for CASSQAAGVGQPQHF.

The rearrangement joins TRBV5-4 to TRBJ1-1; tentative D call: TRBD1 (5 bases). V was trimmed by 4 bases and J by 5 bases, leaving 12 bases between them. Germline V gene sequence: CDR1 SGHNT, CDR2 YYREEE (reference sequence). The CDR3 sequence is 13 residues long. CDR3 in amino acids: CASSVAGWTEAFF. The CDR3 coding sequence is TGTGCCAGCAGCGTTGCAGGGTGGACTGAAGCTTTCTTT.

This clone has a handful of counts. The chain employs TRBV28 and TRBJ1-4, with TRBD1 matching 9 bases. J lost 8 bases, V lost 5 bases, and 6 bases had no gene match. The CDR3 runs 14 residues. From germline, CDR1 is MDHEN and CDR2 SYDVKM. The CDR3 protein is CASSTGTGREKLFF. The CDR3, as DNA: TGTGCCAGCAGTACCGGGACAGGGAGGGAAAAACTGTTTTTT.

V and J are TRBV7-9 and TRBJ1-3, with TRBD1 identical over 7 bases. The germline CDR1 and CDR2 sequences are SEHNR and FQNEAQ (reference sequence). The length of the CDR3 is 15 residues. The V segment lost 3 bases and the J segment 2 bases; nucleotides outside the gene matches: 4. CDR3 coding DNA: TGTGCCAGCAGCTTGGGGACAGTGACTGGAAACACCATATATTTT. It specifies CASSLGTVTGNTIYF. Complete variable domain (other parts from reference TRBV7-9 and TRBJ1-3): DTGVSQNPRHKITKRGQNVTFRCDPISEHNRLYWYRQTLGQGPEFLTYFQNEAQLEKSRLLSDRFSAERPKGSFSTLEIQRTEQGDSAMYLCASSLGTVTGNTIYFGEGSWLTVV.

This chain connects TRBV6-5 to TRBJ2-3, with D maybe TRBD1 (6 bases). Germline assignment: CDR1 MNHEY and CDR2 SVGAGI. This CDR3 contains 14 residues. The ends were cut back, 5 bases at V and 3 bases at J, with 12 bases in the middle. DNA of the CDR3: TGTGCCAGCAGTCCGGGGCAGGGGACAGATACGCAGTATTTT. Its translation is CASSPGQGTDTQYF.

This clone was seen a single time. The sample contains more than one DNA sequence encoding this CDR3. V gene TRBV10-3 combines with J gene TRBJ1-5, with TRBD1 identical over 7 bases. V lost 4 bases to trimming and J lost 4 bases; unmatched junction nucleotides: 1. The CDR3 sequence is 13 residues long. The germline V gene encodes CDR1 ENHRY and CDR2 SYGVKD. The CDR3, as DNA: TGTGCCATCAGTGGGGGACAGAATCAGCCCCAGCATTTT. Its protein is CAISGGQNQPQHF.

The chain joins TRBV18 to TRBJ2-5; 11 bases are a match to TRBD2. The germline gives CDR1 KGHSH, CDR2 LQKENI. With 6 bases clipped from V and 1 base from J, the junction kept 7 bases outside the gene matches. The CDR3 contains 16 residues. The CDR3: CASSQKTSGTQETQYF. The CDR3 DNA reads as TGTGCCAGCTCGCAAAAGACTAGCGGGACCCAAGAGACCCAGTACTTC.

The chain recombines TRBV10-2 with TRBJ2-7, with 9 bases identical to TRBD1. The CDR3 has 15 residues. Germline CDR1 WSHSY, CDR2 SAAADI. Trimming at V came to 3 bases and at J to 1 base, leaving 4 bases not matched to a gene. The CDR3 nucleotides read TGCGCCAGCAGTGACCAACAGGGGGCTTCCTACGAGCAGTACTTC. Translated, it gives CASSDQQGASYEQYF.

The chain employs TRBV28 and TRBJ2-1; TRBD2 aligns across 8 bases. The CDR3 is made up of 17 amino acids. With 2 bases clipped from V and 5 bases from J, the junction kept 11 bases outside the gene matches. The V gene's germline CDR1 is MDHEN and CDR2 SYDVKM. CDR3 sequence (DNA): TGTGCCAGCAGTTTAAGGGGTCAGCGGGAGTCGCACAATGAGCAGTTCTTC. It translates to CASSLRGQRESHNEQFF.

The chain combines TRBV30 with TRBJ1-1, with D tentatively TRBD1 (6 bases). The CDR3 has 13 amino acids. Per germline, CDR1 GTSNPN and CDR2 SVGIG (reference sequence). The CDR3 DNA is TGTGCTTTGGACAGAGCTAGGAACACTGAAGCTTTCTTT. This gives the protein CALDRARNTEAFF.

This rearrangement joins TRBV5-3 to TRBJ2-5; the match to TRBD1 covers 7 bases. TRBV5-3 is an ORF, and what it does is uncertain. This CDR3 contains 12 residues. Trimming removed 2 bases from V and 5 bases from J; junction bases left unmatched: 0. CDR3 sequence reads: CARSLQGETQYF. CDR3 sequence (DNA): TGTGCCAGAAGCTTACAGGGGGAGACCCAGTACTTC.

The chain carries TRBV29-1 and TRBJ2-6; 10 positions match TRBD1. V trimming: 4 bases; J trimming: 0 bases; junction bases outside the gene matches: 12. The V gene's germline CDR1 is SQVTM and CDR2 ANQGSEA. The CDR3 extends over 19 amino acids. The DNA for the CDR3 is TGCAGCGTTGTGGACAGGGGGACGCTCTCCAACTCTGGGGCCAACGTCCTGACTTTC. As protein: CSVVDRGTLSNSGANVLTF. The entire variable domain, with the rest obtained from reference TRBV29-1 and TRBJ2-6, is as follows: SAVISQKPSRDICQRGTSLTIQCQVDSQVTMMFWYRQQPGQSLTLIATANQGSEATYESGFVIDKFPISRPNLTFSTLTVSNMSPEDSSIYLCSVVDRGTLSNSGANVLTFGAGSRLTVL.

This clone was recorded once. The chain is built from TRBV11-2 and TRBJ1-4; D unresolved. The CDR3 is 15 residues long. Trimming cost V 3 bases and J 11 bases, with 19 bases left between them. Germline loops: CDR1 SGHAT, CDR2 FQNNGV. CDR3 sequence (DNA): TGTGCCAGCAGCTTTCCGCCGACCGGAGAGCGGAAACTGTTTTTT. This sequence encodes CASSFPPTGERKLFF.

V is TRBV19 and J is TRBJ1-4, with 7 positions matching TRBD1. Trimming cost V 5 bases and J 0 bases; bases outside gene matches: 12. CDR3 size: 18 residues. Germline V lookup: CDR1 LNHDA, CDR2 SQIVND (reference sequence). This CDR3 reads CASSALPGTVATNEKLFF. DNA for the CDR3: TGTGCCAGTAGTGCTCTCCCCGGGACAGTTGCAACTAATGAAAAACTGTTTTTT. The full variable domain, with the rest looked up from reference TRBV19 and TRBJ1-4, is DGGITQSPKYLFRKEGQNVTLSCEQNLNHDAMYWYRQDPGQGLRLIYYSQIVNDFQKGDIAEGYSVSREKKESFPLTVTSAQKNPTAFYLCASSALPGTVATNEKLFFGSGTQLSVL.

The V gene is TRBV27, the J gene TRBJ1-5; TRBD1 matches 7 bases. The V segment lost 5 bases and the J segment 1 base; nucleotides outside the gene matches: 5. CDR1 and CDR2 (germline): MNHEY, SMNVEV (reference sequence). The CDR3 is 15 residues long. The CDR3, as DNA: TGTGCCAGCAGTCCACAGGGGTTGAGCAATCAGCCCCAGCATTTT. Its protein product is CASSPQGLSNQPQHF.

The sample holds a few counts of this clone. The chain has TRBV28 and TRBJ1-3, with 9 bases identical to TRBD1. The J segment lost 4 bases and the V segment lost 2 bases, leaving 24 bases of the junction unmatched. The CDR3 sequence is 22 residues long. Per the germline V gene, CDR1 is MDHEN and CDR2 is SYDVKM. The CDR3, as DNA: TGTGCCAGCAGTTTACTAAGAGCGAGGGGGACAGGGTCCCTTACTGGAGGAAACACCATATATTTT. Translated, it gives CASSLLRARGTGSLTGGNTIYF.

The DNA of the CDR3 is TGCAGCGTCGCGGACAGGGGGACCTATGGCTACACCTTC. Translated: CSVADRGTYGYTF. The rearrangement joins TRBV29-1 to TRBJ1-2, with 10 bases lining up with TRBD1. CDR3 length: 13 residues. CDR1 SQVTM and CDR2 ANQGSEA come from the germline V gene. The V segment lost 6 bases and the J segment 4 bases; nucleotides outside the gene matches: 5.

This clone showed up just a few times. The rearrangement links TRBV28 to TRBJ1-4; no clear D. This CDR3 spans 12 amino acids. Germline values: CDR1 MDHEN, CDR2 SYDVKM. Trimming removed 3 bases at V and 8 bases at J, with 7 bases between. In DNA, the CDR3 is TGTGCCAGCAGTTTGGTCCAGGAAAAACTGTTTTTT. It codes for CASSLVQEKLFF.

The gene calls are TRBV30 and TRBJ2-1; 8 bases fit TRBD1. V shed 3 bases and J 5 bases; nucleotides not matched to a gene: 9. Germline CDR1 reads GTSNPN; CDR2 reads SVGIG (reference sequence). The CDR3 length is 15 residues. CDR3 residues: CAWSRTGGLNNEQFF. CDR3 DNA sequence: TGTGCCTGGAGCAGAACAGGGGGTCTAAACAATGAGCAGTTCTTC.

This clone was picked up a small number of times. The chain couples TRBV5-1 to TRBJ1-2, with D possibly TRBD1 on 6 matching bases. Germline V lookup: CDR1 SGHRS, CDR2 YFSETQ. The V gene lost 0 bases and the J gene lost 2 bases, with 11 bases spanning the gap. CDR3 length: 15 residues. This chain's CDR3 is CASSLEETGNYGYTF. DNA for the CDR3: TGCGCCAGCAGCTTGGAGGAGACAGGAAACTATGGCTACACCTTC.

The chain couples TRBV7-9 to TRBJ2-1; 12 bases are shared with TRBD2. V was clipped by 5 bases and J by 6 bases; unmatched bases: 11. Germline-derived CDR1 and CDR2 are SEHNR and FQNEAQ (reference sequence). The CDR3 contains 17 residues. In nucleotides, the CDR3 is TGTGCCAGCAGCGAACCGACTAGCGGGAGCTTCGCCAATGAGCAGTTCTTC. This gives the protein CASSEPTSGSFANEQFF.

This clone was seen only once. This chain joins TRBV3-1 (or the pseudogene TRBV3-2) and TRBJ2-7, with D possibly being TRBD2 (6 bases). Germline assignment: CDR1 LGHDT and CDR2 YNNKEL (reference sequence). The CDR3 totals 17 residues. Deletions cut 4 bases from V and 0 bases from J, with 19 bases between. CDR3 DNA sequence: TGTGCCAGCAGCCCACCAGGAGGGCTACAGAGCTCCTACGAGCAGTACTTC. Translated: CASSPPGGLQSSYEQYF.

V is TRBV18 and J is TRBJ2-7, with 7 bases matching TRBD1. The junction had 8 bases not matched to a gene; V was cut back by 4 bases and J by 2 bases. From germline, CDR1 is KGHSH and CDR2 LQKENI. The CDR3 has 15 amino acids. CDR3 loop: CASSQTGTATYEQYF. As DNA, the CDR3 is TGTGCCAGCTCACAAACCGGGACAGCCACCTACGAGCAGTACTTC.